The clone carrying this T cell receptor (beta chain) has just one count. The antigen is unknown. The data derive from a study of shared clonotypes between healthy human individuals. Adult Caucasians living in Nashville, Tennessee made up all of the donors. Here immunoSEQ multiplex PCR was the method, and the copy in TCRdb shows in-frame clones only, minus some. Found here are roughly 700,000 clones, 74% of them singletons; the top ten hold 1.5% to 2%. The CDR3 loop spans 13 amino acids. CDR1 is LNHDA and CDR2 is SQIVND in the germline V gene (reference sequence). Trimming left V 4 bases short and J 10 bases short, with 16 bases between. Study-level findings and limits: For sorted subsets, rarefaction showed incomplete sequencing despite large depth. Some clonotypes were shared by all four sorted-subset donors, while others were not shared. The non-shared ones had lower generation probabilities than the shared ones.

This chain links TRBV19 with TRBJ2-5, with a weak D call TRBD2 (6 bases). This sequence was found in a woman in her 30s in good health. The source material was memory CD4+ T cells sorted from blood. The subset is: CD45RA-negative fraction. The CDR3, as DNA: TGTGCCAGTAGTACGGGACCAGGGCGGGACCAGTACTTC. This encodes CASSTGPGRDQYF.